This T cell receptor (beta chain) is drawn from a study of T cells after yellow fever vaccination. Study-level results: Post-booster reappearance was seen for most primary-vaccination clones (about 95% CD4, 80% to 90% CD8). Weaker overall was a secondary response that nonetheless peaked faster, on day 5 versus 15.

On this clonotype: What it binds is not known.

TCRdb re-called the 5' RACE reads through MiXCR, storing one row per CDR3 protein. The table includes 300,000 to 400,000 distinct CDR3 sequences, around 13% detected once. The receptor was isolated from a man aged 18 to 30 who received the YFV17D yellow fever vaccine. The sequencing here drew on CD4+ T cells sorted from PBMCs, taken 15 days after the yellow fever booster vaccination.

This CDR3 reads CSARDYRKGEKLFF. In DNA form, the CDR3 reads TGCAGTGCTAGAGATTATAGGAAGGGGGAAAAACTGTTTTTT. The chain links TRBV20-1 to TRBJ1-4; D is perhaps TRBD1 (5 bases). This CDR3 is 14 amino acids long. V was trimmed by 0 bases and J by 8 bases, leaving 13 bases between them. In germline, CDR1 is DFQATT, CDR2 SNEGSKA (reference sequence).